These 24 T cell receptor beta chains were all obtained from the same sample, sequenced in a study of T cells in Graves' hyperthyroidism and ophthalmopathy. Researchers took RNA transcripts and amplified the TCR beta CDR3 regions from them. First-round RT-PCR of the TCR CDR3 relied on the HTBI primer set. TCRdb redid the calling of the multiplex PCR reads with MiXCR, one entry per CDR3 protein. The table includes hundreds of thousands of distinct CDR3 sequences, 15% to 19% detected once. The sample was blood. The receptors were sampled from a woman between 18 and 29 years old with Graves' hyperthyroidism.

This clonotype has a handful of counts. The chain employs TRBV5-8 and TRBJ1-2; no reliable D call. Trimming pared 0 bases from V and 8 bases from J, leaving 14 bases between. The CDR3 has 14 amino acids. Germline-derived CDR1 and CDR2 are SGHTS and YDEGEE. This chain's CDR3 is CASSLVGVGGGYTF. The CDR3 region has the DNA TGTGCCAGCAGCTTGGTCGGGGTAGGCGGCGGCTACACCTTC.

This clonotype was detected ten times or more. The chain links TRBV20-1 to TRBJ2-3, with unresolved D. CDR1 is DFQATT, CDR2 SNEGSKA, per germline (reference sequence). This CDR3 comprises 15 residues. V was trimmed by 5 bases and J by 1 base, leaving 16 bases between them. The CDR3 nucleotides are TGCAGTGCTTCCCACCGTACGGGTCGCACAGATACGCAGTATTTT. Amino acid sequence: CSASHRTGRTDTQYF.

This clonotype occurred many times. The chain carries TRBV3-1 and TRBJ2-7; no clear D. V lost 5 bases and J lost 3, with 17 bases in between. The CDR3 runs to 15 residues. The germline gives CDR1 LGHDT, CDR2 YNNKEL (reference sequence). This CDR3 is CASSSRRVMVYEQYF. The CDR3, as DNA: TGTGCCAGCAGCTCCCGACGGGTAATGGTCTACGAGCAGTACTTC.

Many counts were recorded for this clonotype. The V call is TRBV28, the J call TRBJ2-7; TRBD1 agrees at 7 bases. The CDR3 extends over 13 amino acids. The germline CDR1 and CDR2 sequences are MDHEN and SYDVKM. V dropped 6 bases and J dropped 3; count of bases not matched to a gene: 5. The CDR3 region is CASSRGTDYEQYF. The CDR3 DNA is TGTGCCAGCAGCCGAGGGACAGACTACGAGCAGTACTTC.

This clonotype was observed at least ten times. The chain links TRBV6-1 to TRBJ1-4, with a tentative D call TRBD1 (6 bases). Per germline, CDR1 MNHNS and CDR2 SASEGT. Deletions cut 3 bases from V and 6 bases from J, with 8 bases between. CDR3 length: 13 residues. CDR3 nucleotides: TGTGCCAGCAGTGAGGGGGCGCATGAAAAACTGTTTTTT. Amino acid sequence: CASSEGAHEKLFF.

This clonotype was detected ten times or more. The rearrangement uses TRBV28 and TRBJ2-7, with TRBD1 matching over 8 bases. V lost 10 bases and J lost 6; bases outside the gene matches: 11. Germline V gene sequence: CDR1 MDHEN, CDR2 SYDVKM. CDR3 size: 13 residues. Written as DNA, the CDR3 is TGTGCCACCTACGACAGGGGAAGAGCCGAGCAGTACTTC. Protein product: CATYDRGRAEQYF.

To note about this clonotype: The junction does not match germline at one end; this may be a read error. This CDR3 is CASSRRQGGEKLLF. The CDR3 bases are TGTGCCAGCAGCCGCCGACAGGGAGGGGAAAAACTGCTTTTT. V usage is TRBV7-3 and J usage is TRBJ1-4, with 7 bases that match TRBD1. The CDR3 has 14 residues. CDR1 is SGHTA, CDR2 FQGTGA, per germline.

This clonotype was seen many times. The V gene is TRBV30, the J gene TRBJ1-2; a weak D match, TRBD1 (6 bases). Germline lookup yields CDR1 GTSNPN and CDR2 SVGIG (reference sequence). The V end lost 3 bases, the J end lost 2 bases, and 10 bases lay between the germline ends. This CDR3 has 13 amino acids. The CDR3: CAWRWDNNYGYTF. The CDR3 nucleotides read TGTGCCTGGAGGTGGGACAACAACTATGGCTACACCTTC.

The table lists this clonotype with many counts. The chain joins TRBV4-2 to TRBJ2-7; 10 bases are a match to TRBD2. Germline CDR1 reads LGHNA; CDR2 reads YNFKEQ. The CDR3 length is 16 residues. V dropped 0 bases and J dropped 0; count of bases not matched to a gene: 2. The CDR3 loop is CASSQDSSGSSYEQYF. The CDR3 DNA sequence: TGTGCCAGCAGCCAAGATTCTAGCGGGAGCTCCTACGAGCAGTACTTC.

This clonotype was counted many times. The chain couples TRBV28 to TRBJ1-5; D remains ambiguous. Trimming removed 7 bases at V and 2 bases at J, with 12 bases between. Germline CDR1 is MDHEN and CDR2 is SYDVKM. The CDR3 totals 14 residues. The CDR3, as DNA: TGTGCCAGCACCCTGGGAAAGGGCAATCAGCCCCAGCATTTT. Encoded protein: CASTLGKGNQPQHF.

This clonotype was observed at least ten times. The rearrangement joins TRBV24-1 to TRBJ2-7, with 9 bases matching TRBD1. The junction had 4 bases not matched to a gene; V was cut back by 7 bases and J by 1 base. The CDR3 contains 14 residues. Per germline, CDR1 KGHDR and CDR2 SFDVKD. The CDR3 loop is CATRGQGPSYEQYF. For the CDR3, the DNA is TGTGCCACCAGGGGACAGGGTCCTTCCTACGAGCAGTACTTC.

Many counts were recorded for this clonotype. The chain has TRBV24-1 and TRBJ2-2, with a tentative D call TRBD1 (5 bases). CDR1 is KGHDR and CDR2 is SFDVKD in the germline V gene. The CDR3 contains 14 residues. Trimming took 9 bases from V and 1 from J, leaving 11 bases between them. CDR3 in DNA: TGTGCCACCTCATTCGGACAGAACACCGGGGAGCTGTTTTTT. Its translation: CATSFGQNTGELFF.

In this sample, this clonotype turned up many times. The chain uses TRBV10-3 and TRBJ2-7; TRBD1 agrees at 12 bases. This CDR3 region has 17 residues. The junction had 3 bases not matched to a gene; V was cut back by 0 bases and J by 0 bases. The germline gives CDR1 ENHRY, CDR2 SYGVKD. The DNA of the CDR3 is TGTGCCATCAGTGAGTCCTCGGGACAGGGGGCCTCCTACGAGCAGTACTTC. It yields the protein CAISESSGQGASYEQYF.

This clonotype has only a few counts. The chain combines TRBV4-1 with TRBJ1-1; maybe TRBD1 (6 bases). CDR3 length equals 18 residues. V was pared by 2 bases and J by 3 bases, with 22 bases between. CDR1 is MGHRA, CDR2 YSYEKL, per germline. The CDR3 here is CASSQWPGTRGQDTEAFF. As DNA, the CDR3 is TGCGCCAGCAGCCAATGGCCCGGGACACGGGGCCAGGACACTGAAGCTTTCTTT.

Many counts were recorded for this clonotype. The chain carries TRBV14 and TRBJ2-3; D is possibly TRBD2 (6 bases). This CDR3 region has 14 residues. The germline V and J ends were trimmed by 0 bases and 6 bases, with 10 bases remaining between them. Germline V gives CDR1 SGHDN, CDR2 FVKESK. CDR3 residues: CASSQDDREDTQYF. The CDR3 bases are TGTGCCAGCAGCCAAGATGACCGGGAGGATACGCAGTATTTT.

This clonotype was seen repeatedly, ten times or more. The chain employs TRBV28 and TRBJ1-1; D gene unclear. The CDR3 is 12 residues long. The ends were cut back, 2 bases at V and 4 bases at J, with 5 bases in the middle. CDR1 is MDHEN, CDR2 SYDVKM, per germline. The CDR3 reads CASSLRATEAFF. In DNA, the CDR3 is TGTGCCAGCAGTTTAAGGGCCACTGAAGCTTTCTTT.

This clonotype was found many times. The chain's CDR3 is CASSLGAGGPQTQYF. The CDR3, as DNA: TGTGCCAGCAGCTTAGGAGCGGGAGGGCCCCAGACCCAGTACTTC. The genes are TRBV11-2 and TRBJ2-5, with 10 nucleotides matching TRBD2. The CDR3 covers 15 residues. Germline V gene lookup returns CDR1 SGHAT and CDR2 FQNNGV. With 1 base clipped from V and 6 bases from J, the junction kept 5 bases outside the gene matches.

The V call is TRBV12-5, the J call TRBJ2-1, with D unresolved. Trimming took off 1 base at V and 10 bases at J, with 26 bases between the two ends. The CDR3 sequence is 18 residues long. Germline V gene sequence: CDR1 LGHNT, CDR2 FRNRAP. The DNA of the CDR3 is TGTGCTAGTGGTTTGGGTGAACCCGTCTTTCAAATGCCACCCGAGCAGTTCTTC. Encoded protein: CASGLGEPVFQMPPEQFF. Combining the CDR3 with reference TRBV12-5 and TRBJ2-1 gives the whole variable domain DARVTQTPRHKVTEMGQEVTMRCQPILGHNTVFWYRQTMMQGLELLAYFRNRAPLDDSGMPKDRFSAEMPDATLATLKIQPSEPRDSAVYFCASGLGEPVFQMPPEQFFGPGTRLTVL.

In its sample, this clonotype was seen many times. The rearrangement uses TRBV6-1 and TRBJ1-6, with 9 bases that match TRBD1. V dropped 8 bases and J dropped 7; count of bases not matched to a gene: 9. Germline lookup yields CDR1 MNHNS and CDR2 SASEGT. The CDR3 is made up of 15 amino acids. CDR3 residues: CASGARQGENSPLHF. The DNA for the CDR3 is TGTGCCAGCGGAGCTCGACAGGGGGAGAATTCACCCCTCCACTTT.

The chain carries TRBV6-1 and TRBJ2-7, with D possibly matching TRBD1 (6 bases). The CDR3 is made up of 14 amino acids. Germline V gene lookup returns CDR1 MNHNS and CDR2 SASEGT. The germline V and J ends were trimmed by 8 bases and 4 bases, with 18 bases remaining between them. The CDR3 coding sequence is TGTGCCAGCCGACCTTGGACAGAGAGATACGAGCAGTACTTC. Encoded protein: CASRPWTERYEQYF.

This clonotype has more than one count but fewer than ten. This chain links TRBV9 with TRBJ1-1; D is undetermined. Germline CDR1 reads SGDLS; CDR2 reads YYNGEE. V gave up 4 bases and J gave up 4 bases, with 11 bases separating them. The CDR3 contains 13 residues. The CDR3 loop is CASSPAGGTEAFF. DNA for the CDR3: TGTGCCAGCAGCCCTGCCGGTGGCACTGAAGCTTTCTTT. Drawing the rest from reference TRBV9 and TRBJ1-1, the complete variable domain is DSGVTQTPKHLITATGQRVTLRCSPRSGDLSVYWYQQSLDQGLQFLIQYYNGEERAKGNILERFSAQQFPDLHSELNLSSLELGDSALYFCASSPAGGTEAFFGQGTRLTVV.

The table lists this clonotype with many counts. The rearrangement links TRBV13 to TRBJ2-2; 9 bases align to TRBD1. This CDR3 comprises 14 residues. CDR1 and CDR2 from the germline V gene are PRHDT and FYEKMQ (reference sequence). Unmatched junction bases numbered 2, after V lost 7 bases and J lost 2 bases. This CDR3 reads CASNRGLNTGELFF. The CDR3 DNA reads TGTGCCAGCAACAGGGGGCTAAACACCGGGGAGCTGTTTTTT.

The rearrangement links TRBV5-1 to TRBJ1-3; D is perhaps TRBD1 (5 bases). V lost 0 bases and J 0 bases, leaving 13 bases between the germline ends. Looked up from germline, CDR1 is SGHRS and CDR2 is YFSETQ. The CDR3 is made up of 17 amino acids. CDR3 in amino acids: CASSLVPGRFSGNTIYF. The CDR3 nucleotides read TGCGCCAGCAGCTTGGTGCCGGGACGTTTCTCTGGAAACACCATATATTTT.

This clonotype has only a few counts. This chain joins TRBV12-3 or TRBV12-4 and TRBJ1-1; tentatively, D is TRBD1 (5 bases). This CDR3 contains 14 residues. Trimming cost V 4 bases and J 6 bases, with 15 bases left between them. This CDR3 reads CASSYGAQYAEAFF. DNA for the CDR3: TGTGCCAGCAGTTACGGGGCCCAGTACGCTGAAGCTTTCTTT.